The 13 T cell receptor beta chains reported below all come from one sample, sequenced in a study of cytomegalovirus exposure and HLA in healthy donors. The primer mix had 60 Vbeta and 13 Jbeta primers. Measured with immunoSEQ multiplex PCR; TCRdb has only the in-frame clones, and not every one. Of about 120,000 clones in the sample, about 70% are singletons; the top ten hold around 4.5%. Sequencing input: PBMCs. Receptors originate from a woman aged 40 to 50 in good health and CMV-seronegative.

The chain is built from TRBV9 and TRBJ2-1; 8 nucleotides match TRBD1. The CDR3 has 17 amino acids. The V gene end was trimmed by 4 bases and the J gene end by 4 bases; junction bases not matched to a gene: 13. Germline V CDR1 and CDR2: SGDLS, YYNGEE. CDR3 sequence (DNA): TGTGCCAGCAGCCTACGGACAGGGTTTAACACATACAATGAGCAGTTCTTC. This gives the protein CASSLRTGFNTYNEQFF.

This chain connects TRBV5-6 to TRBJ2-7; TRBD1 agrees at 7 bases. CDR3 length: 15 residues. V shed 4 bases and J 2 bases; nucleotides not matched to a gene: 9. The germline gives CDR1 SGHDT, CDR2 YYEEEE. CDR3: CASSRLTGIAYEQYF. As DNA, the CDR3 is TGTGCCAGCAGCCGTCTGACAGGGATCGCCTACGAGCAGTACTTC.

The CDR3 DNA is TGTGCCAGCAGCTTAGAGGGGGCTGAGACCCAGTACTTC. Amino acids: CASSLEGAETQYF. The chain has TRBV7-2 and TRBJ2-5; 7 bases map to TRBD1. There are 13 residues in the CDR3. Trimming at V came to 1 base and at J to 5 bases, leaving 1 base not matched to a gene. Germline V lookup: CDR1 SGHTA, CDR2 FQGNSA. Full variable domain (outside the CDR3, taken from reference TRBV7-2 and TRBJ2-5): GAGVSQSPSNKVTEKGKDVELRCDPISGHTALYWYRQSLGQGLEFLIYFQGNSAPDKSGLPSDRFSAERTGGSVSTLTIQRTQQEDSAVYLCASSLEGAETQYFGPGTRLLVL.

The chain has TRBV6-5 and TRBJ1-2; 8 positions agree with TRBD1. Trimming cost V 6 bases and J 3 bases; bases outside gene matches: 6. The CDR3 is 14 residues long. The germline V gene encodes CDR1 MNHEY and CDR2 SVGAGI. The CDR3 here is CASSRTGSHYGYTF. As DNA, the CDR3 is TGTGCCAGCAGCCGGACAGGGTCACACTATGGCTACACCTTC.

The V call is TRBV18, the J call TRBJ1-1; weak D call: TRBD1 (5 bases). V was shortened by 3 bases and J by 0 bases, with 11 bases between the two germline ends. This CDR3 contains 15 residues. Germline values: CDR1 KGHSH, CDR2 LQKENI. CDR3 sequence reads: CASSPPSGMNTEAFF. The CDR3 region has the DNA TGTGCCAGCTCACCGCCGTCAGGGATGAACACTGAAGCTTTCTTT.

J is TRBJ2-7 and V is TRBV19, with a possible D match to TRBD1 (6 bases). CDR3 length: 14 amino acids. Germline CDR1 is LNHDA and CDR2 is SQIVND (reference sequence). Trimming left V 5 bases short and J 2 bases short, with 13 bases between. The CDR3 DNA sequence: TGTGCCAGTAGTGATGACAGGTCCCCCTACGAGCAGTACTTC. Its translation: CASSDDRSPYEQYF.

V and J are TRBV2 and TRBJ1-1; 11 bases line up with TRBD1. This CDR3 is 14 amino acids long. J lost 5 bases, V lost 6 bases, and 5 bases had no gene match. Germline CDR1 is SNHLY and CDR2 is FYNNEI. This chain's CDR3 is CASSGQGARTEAFF. Here the CDR3 DNA reads TGTGCCAGCAGCGGACAGGGGGCTCGAACTGAAGCTTTCTTT.

The chain uses TRBV9 and TRBJ1-6, with D perhaps matching TRBD1 (5 bases). The ends were cut back, 0 bases at V and 13 bases at J, with 20 bases in the middle. CDR1 SGDLS and CDR2 YYNGEE come from the germline V gene. This CDR3 has 16 residues. This chain's CDR3 is CASSVAPDSPTSPLHF. The CDR3 region has the DNA TGTGCCAGCAGCGTAGCACCCGACAGCCCGACGTCGCCCCTCCACTTT.

This chain links TRBV13 with TRBJ2-7; 9 nucleotides line up with TRBD1. The length of the CDR3 is 14 residues. Trimming took 4 bases from V and 6 from J; bases not matched to a gene: 7. Germline V gives CDR1 PRHDT, CDR2 FYEKMQ (reference sequence). CDR3 region: CASSWRDRVIEQYF. The CDR3, as DNA: TGTGCCAGCAGCTGGAGGGACAGGGTGATCGAGCAGTACTTC.

The chain recombines TRBV2 with TRBJ2-1; D might be TRBD2 (6 bases). V was trimmed by 6 bases and J by 6 bases, leaving 21 bases between them. Germline V CDR1 and CDR2: SNHLY, FYNNEI. The length of the CDR3 is 16 residues. Here the CDR3 reads CASSRTRDSRGNEQFF. For the CDR3, the DNA is TGTGCCAGCAGCCGAACTAGGGACTCCCGAGGCAATGAGCAGTTCTTC. The whole variable domain, filled in from reference TRBV2 and TRBJ2-1, reads EPEVTQTPSHQVTQMGQEVILRCVPISNHLYFYWYRQILGQKVEFLVSFYNNEISEKSEIFDDQFSVERPDGSNFTLKIRSTKLEDSAMYFCASSRTRDSRGNEQFFGPGTRLTVL.

The gene calls are TRBV7-9 and TRBJ2-7; 7 nucleotides agree with TRBD1. V was pared by 5 bases and J by 2 bases, with 6 bases of the junction left unmatched. The CDR3 is 14 amino acids. CDR1 and CDR2 from the germline V gene are SEHNR and FQNEAQ (reference sequence). The CDR3 reads CASSQTGSPYEQYF. The CDR3, as DNA: TGTGCCAGCAGCCAGACAGGGAGTCCCTACGAGCAGTACTTC.

V gene TRBV4-1 combines with J gene TRBJ2-2; D perhaps matches TRBD1 (7 bases). V was pared by 3 bases and J by 4 bases, with 12 bases between. Per the germline V gene, CDR1 is MGHRA and CDR2 is YSYEKL. The CDR3 length is 15 residues. The CDR3 bases are TGCGCCAGCAGCCACGGGGGACAGACCACCGGGGAGCTGTTTTTT. Its translation: CASSHGGQTTGELFF.

V gene TRBV5-1 combines with J gene TRBJ2-3; D uncertain. Germline-derived CDR1 and CDR2 are SGHRS and YFSETQ. The CDR3 runs to 16 residues. V was pared by 4 bases and J by 4 bases, with 19 bases between. CDR3 region: CASSDGYPSGADTQYF. The CDR3 DNA reads TGCGCCAGCAGCGACGGCTACCCCTCAGGCGCAGATACGCAGTATTTT.